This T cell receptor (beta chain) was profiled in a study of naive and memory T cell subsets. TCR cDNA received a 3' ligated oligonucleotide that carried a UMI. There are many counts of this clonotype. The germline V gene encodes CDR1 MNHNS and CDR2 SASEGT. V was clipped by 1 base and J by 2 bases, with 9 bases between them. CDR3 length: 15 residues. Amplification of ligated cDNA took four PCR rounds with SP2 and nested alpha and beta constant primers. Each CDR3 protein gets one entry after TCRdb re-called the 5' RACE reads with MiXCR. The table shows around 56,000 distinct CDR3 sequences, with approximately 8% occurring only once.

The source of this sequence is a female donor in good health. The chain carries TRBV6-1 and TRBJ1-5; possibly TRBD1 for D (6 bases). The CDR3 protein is CASSEEGGGNQPQHF. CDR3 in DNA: TGTGCCAGCAGTGAAGAGGGGGGGGGCAATCAGCCCCAGCATTTT.